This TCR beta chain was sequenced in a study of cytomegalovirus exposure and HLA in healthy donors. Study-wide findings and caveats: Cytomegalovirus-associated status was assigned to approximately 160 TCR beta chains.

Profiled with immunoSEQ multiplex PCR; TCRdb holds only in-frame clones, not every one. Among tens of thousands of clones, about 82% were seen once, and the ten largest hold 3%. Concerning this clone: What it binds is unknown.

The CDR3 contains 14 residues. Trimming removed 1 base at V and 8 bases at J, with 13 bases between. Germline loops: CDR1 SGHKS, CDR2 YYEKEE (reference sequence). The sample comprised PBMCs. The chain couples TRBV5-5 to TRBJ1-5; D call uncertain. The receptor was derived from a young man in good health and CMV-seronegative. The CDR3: CASSLRQRTEPQHF. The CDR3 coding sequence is TGTGCCAGCAGCTTGAGGCAGCGGACCGAGCCCCAGCATTTT.